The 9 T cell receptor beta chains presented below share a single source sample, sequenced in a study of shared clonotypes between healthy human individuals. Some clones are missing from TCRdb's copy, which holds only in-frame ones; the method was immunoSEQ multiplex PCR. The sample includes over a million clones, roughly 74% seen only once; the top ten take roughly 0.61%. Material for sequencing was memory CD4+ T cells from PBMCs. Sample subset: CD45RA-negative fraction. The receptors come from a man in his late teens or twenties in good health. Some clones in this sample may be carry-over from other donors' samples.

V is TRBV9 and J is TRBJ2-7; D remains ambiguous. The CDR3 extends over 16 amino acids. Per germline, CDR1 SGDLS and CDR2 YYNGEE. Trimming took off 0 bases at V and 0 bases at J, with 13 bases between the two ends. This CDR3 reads CASSVAPGVSSYEQYF. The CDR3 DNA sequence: TGTGCCAGCAGCGTAGCTCCCGGCGTTAGCTCCTACGAGCAGTACTTC.

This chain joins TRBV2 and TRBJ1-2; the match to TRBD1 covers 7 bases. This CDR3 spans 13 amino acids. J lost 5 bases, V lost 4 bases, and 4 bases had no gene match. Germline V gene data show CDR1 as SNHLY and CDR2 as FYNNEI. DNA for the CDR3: TGTGCCAGCAGTGTGGCAGGGGGATATGGCTACACCTTC. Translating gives CASSVAGGYGYTF.

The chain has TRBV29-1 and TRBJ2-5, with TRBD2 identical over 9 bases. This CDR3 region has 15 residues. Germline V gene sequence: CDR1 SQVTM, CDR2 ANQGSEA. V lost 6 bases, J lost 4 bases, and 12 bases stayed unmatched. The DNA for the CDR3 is TGCAGCGTGAGGGGGTATAGCGGGAGAGGAGAGACCCAGTACTTC. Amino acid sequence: CSVRGYSGRGETQYF.

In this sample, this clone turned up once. The CDR3 sequence is CATGLGGLDTQYF. The CDR3 DNA follows: TGTGCCACCGGGCTAGGGGGCCTGGATACGCAGTATTTT. The chain has TRBV27 and TRBJ2-3; 7 bases are shared with TRBD1. V shed 10 bases, J shed 6 bases, and the junction held 10 bases outside the gene matches. The CDR3 sequence is 13 residues long. The V gene's germline CDR1 is MNHEY and CDR2 SMNVEV (reference sequence).

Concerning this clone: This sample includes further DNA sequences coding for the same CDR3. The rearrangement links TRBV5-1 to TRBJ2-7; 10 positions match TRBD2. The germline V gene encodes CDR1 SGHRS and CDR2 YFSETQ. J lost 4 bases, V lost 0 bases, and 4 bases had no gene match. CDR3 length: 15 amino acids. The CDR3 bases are TGCGCCAGCAGCTTGGTAGCGGGAGGAGGGTACGAGCAGTACTTC. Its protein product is CASSLVAGGGYEQYF.

The CDR3: CASSVSGGKSTDTQYF. In nucleotides, the CDR3 is TGTGCCAGCAGTGTGAGCGGGGGAAAAAGCACAGATACGCAGTATTTT. The rearrangement links TRBV2 to TRBJ2-3; 8 bases are a match to TRBD2. V shed 4 bases, J shed 0 bases, and the junction held 6 bases outside the gene matches. The CDR3 covers 16 residues. CDR1 and CDR2 from the germline V gene are SNHLY and FYNNEI.

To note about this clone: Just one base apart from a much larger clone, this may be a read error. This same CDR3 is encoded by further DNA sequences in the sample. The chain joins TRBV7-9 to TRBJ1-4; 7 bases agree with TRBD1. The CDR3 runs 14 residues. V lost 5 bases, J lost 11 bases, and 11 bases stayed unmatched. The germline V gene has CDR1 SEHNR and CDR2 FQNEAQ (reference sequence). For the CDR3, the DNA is TGTGCCAGCAGCAATAGACAGGGAACAGAGAAACTGTTTTTT. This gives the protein CASSNRQGTEKLFF.

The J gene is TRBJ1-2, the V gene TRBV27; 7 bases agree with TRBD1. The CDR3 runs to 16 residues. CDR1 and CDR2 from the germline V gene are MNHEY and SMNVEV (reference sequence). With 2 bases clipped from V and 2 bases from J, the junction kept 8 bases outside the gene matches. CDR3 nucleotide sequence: TGTGCCAGCAGTTTAGTGGGGGCAGGGGGGAACTATGGCTACACCTTC. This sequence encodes CASSLVGAGGNYGYTF.

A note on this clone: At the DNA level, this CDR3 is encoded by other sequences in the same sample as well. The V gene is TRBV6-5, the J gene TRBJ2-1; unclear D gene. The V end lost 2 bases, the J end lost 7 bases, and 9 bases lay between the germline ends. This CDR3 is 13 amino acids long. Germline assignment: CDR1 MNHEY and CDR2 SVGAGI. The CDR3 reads CASSYANGNEQFF. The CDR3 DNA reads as TGTGCCAGCAGTTACGCTAATGGGAATGAGCAGTTCTTC.